This T cell receptor (beta chain) came from a study of a mutant IDH1 vaccine in newly diagnosed glioma. Time point here: baseline, week 1 (first vaccination visit). Treatment given: pre-vaccination baseline after standard-of-care therapy. Method: immunoSEQ multiplex PCR; TCRdb's copy keeps in-frame clones and lacks some. The sample lists 85,000 to 100,000 clones; around 80% were seen once. The CDR3 has 13 residues. The germline V gene encodes CDR1 SGHTA and CDR2 FQGTGA. Trimming took 5 bases from V and 5 from J, leaving 12 bases between them. The TCR comes from a man between 40 and 49 years old with glioma. This chain connects TRBV7-3 to TRBJ2-5; D is perhaps TRBD2 (5 bases). Sequences were derived from PBMCs, sampled from a glioma patient treated with radiotherapy, temozolomide or both. The CDR3 DNA reads as TGTGCCAGCAGCCTAGGAGGTGGGGAGACCCAGTACTTC. Translating gives CASSLGGGETQYF.